In this sample, the clone carrying this T cell receptor (beta chain) turned up a few times. In TCRdb, the RT-PCR reads were re-called with MiXCR into one record per CDR3 protein. The sample shows 650,000 to 800,000 distinct CDR3 sequences, more than 13% of them seen only once. From germline, CDR1 is SGHTA and CDR2 FQGNSA. The CDR3 spans 11 residues. Trimming stripped 6 bases from V and 10 bases from J, with 12 bases between. This sequence was found in a female donor in good health, serving as a healthy control. The rearrangement joins TRBV7-2 to TRBJ2-5, with D unclear. The sequenced sample was memory CD4+ T cells from blood. The CDR3 region is CASRGMVVQYF. CDR3 nucleotides: TGTGCCAGCAGGGGCATGGTGGTCCAGTACTTC.